Listed below are T cell receptor beta chains from one sample, sequenced in a study of blood T cells in healthy people across ages. TCRdb recomputed calls from the 5' RACE reads with MiXCR, one row per CDR3 protein. The sample lists about 840,000 distinct CDR3 sequences; approximately 32% were seen once. These data were also reused for a study on T cells of mothers and their children.

Sequenced: blood. These TCRs come from a woman between 40 and 55 years old in good health. Both conserved end residues are part of each CDR3. Fields, in order: J gene, V gene, CDR3 protein.

TRBJ2-7	TRBV18	CASSPPSEQYF
TRBJ2-3	TRBV5-5	CASSRLAAGENTQYF
TRBJ2-5	TRBV5-1	CASSFDGGEETQYF
TRBJ2-4	TRBV27	CASTYRGAKNIQYF
TRBJ2-3	TRBV4-3	CASSQAGDGTDTQYF
TRBJ1-2	TRBV19	CASNSRQVNYGYTF
TRBJ2-1	TRBV7-3	CASSVIPADNEQFF
TRBJ2-7	TRBV20-1	CSAPKQDEQYF
TRBJ2-3	TRBV7-3	CASSLNSGQVRDTQYF
TRBJ1-4	TRBV27	CASSPRYSTNEKLFF
TRBJ2-7	TRBV11-2	CARSPEVLSGVGSGYF
TRBJ2-3	TRBV7-3	CASSFSGGASDTQYF
TRBJ1-5	TRBV12-3/TRBV12-4	CASSLPGTLGQPQHF
TRBJ2-5	TRBV6-6	CASSYSPLDPETQYF
-	TRBV27	CASSFRDRGRHEQYF
TRBJ2-3	TRBV7-3	CASDVLLGGDGTDTQYF
TRBJ1-1	TRBV7-2	CASSSYPSGFMNTEAFF
TRBJ1-4	TRBV3-1	CASSRPGTGTNEKLFF
TRBJ2-1	TRBV12-3/TRBV12-4	CASSLGTPYNEQFF
TRBJ2-7	TRBV9	CASSVGDGGHSYEQYF
TRBJ1-1	TRBV7-7	CASSLIDRTNTEAFF
TRBJ2-4	TRBV28	CASSPRGVDYNGKNIQYF
TRBJ2-1	TRBV12-3/TRBV12-4	CATLKGSSYNEQFF
TRBJ2-7	TRBV14	CASSQERGFYEQYF
TRBJ2-3	TRBV20-1	CSARVRGGIDTQYF
TRBJ2-7	TRBV18	CASSPDTSGAYEQYF
TRBJ1-4	TRBV5-6	CASSFGGAANEKLFF
TRBJ2-1	TRBV18	CASSPQLKQGAYNEQFF
TRBJ2-7	TRBV6-2/TRBV6-3	CASSYSAEQYF
TRBJ1-1	TRBV6-4	CASRPRESTEAFF
TRBJ2-7	TRBV6-1	CASTDTGTGYEQYF
TRBJ2-1	TRBV24-1	CATTLDQSSYNEQFF
TRBJ2-7	TRBV2	CASSEGGFSSYEQYF
TRBJ1-2	TRBV29-1	CSVGTDYGYTF
TRBJ2-2	TRBV29-1	CSVLGVGTGELFF
TRBJ2-7	TRBV7-2	CASSFGDTTYEQYF
TRBJ1-1	TRBV7-9	CASSKGAWAFF
TRBJ2-7	TRBV20-1	CSAIVGQNEQYF
TRBJ1-2	TRBV20-1	CSAIAPGTGLSNYGYTF
-	TRBV7-9	CASSSLRRSSGGTYEQYF
TRBJ2-7	TRBV9	CASSPAGGPSRNEQYF
TRBJ2-5	TRBV28	CANSWEGGPNEQYF
TRBJ2-1	TRBV14	CASSQGWLANNEQFF
TRBJ2-5	TRBV5-1	CASSLSGQPQETQYF
TRBJ1-2	TRBV7-9	CASSFGLTDPGGYTF
TRBJ1-1	TRBV9	CASSVGGGRDLAFF
-	TRBV28	CASSWGGSGGNEQYF
TRBJ2-7	TRBV9	CASSPGTWVGEQYF
TRBJ2-6	TRBV12-3/TRBV12-4	CASSLAGLTKTGANVLTF
TRBJ2-2	TRBV2	CASSEVNLDTGELFF
TRBJ1-5	TRBV27	CASSLLPSGGNQPQHF
TRBJ2-5	TRBV30	CAWSSSGPQETQYF
TRBJ1-2	TRBV4-2	CASSQSGQPADGYTF
TRBJ1-5	TRBV7-6	CASSSGTGGGQPQHF
TRBJ1-2	TRBV20-1	CSAPIDSAYGYTF